This T cell receptor beta chain is drawn from a study of blood T cell repertoires in COVID-19. As for the study in general: There were acute and convalescent COVID-19 samples, and they came from the United States, Italy and Spain. The analysed material was cDNA or gDNA that came from T cells, B-cell-depleted T cells, or PBMCs.

The CDR3 runs to 14 residues. CDR1 LNHDA and CDR2 SQIVND come from the germline V gene (reference sequence). Deletions cut 2 bases from V and 8 bases from J, with 15 bases between. Authors' methods: The authors estimated nucleated cell counts from reference gene primer amplification. The data were produced by immunoSEQ multiplex PCR, yet TCRdb's version contains in-frame clones alone and is incomplete. The DNA gave D and trimming, while V, J and clone size come from that table. The sample includes about 120,000 clones, nearly 90% of them seen just once. This receptor was taken from a woman aged 80 or over with acute or convalescent COVID-19. J is TRBJ1-2 and V is TRBV19; TRBD1 is a possible D gene (5 bases). The material sequenced was peripheral blood. CDR3 coding DNA: TGTGCCAGTAGTATATTGGACACGCTGGGGGGCTACACCTTC. Protein product: CASSILDTLGGYTF.